Below, 4 T cell receptor beta chains from the same sample are listed, as sequenced in a study of cytomegalovirus exposure and HLA in healthy donors. Amplification used 60 Vbeta primers and 13 Jbeta primers. Some clones are missing from TCRdb's copy, which holds only in-frame ones; the method was immunoSEQ multiplex PCR. The sample carries fewer than 150,000 clones, 70% to 80% recorded once. The sequenced sample consisted of PBMCs. The receptors stem from a woman aged 45-60 years in good health and CMV-seronegative.

The rearrangement links TRBV6-1 to TRBJ1-2, with no clear D. The V end was cut by 11 bases, the J end by 5 bases, with 9 bases between. The CDR3 length is 10 residues. Germline V CDR1 and CDR2: MNHNS, SASEGT. Here the CDR3 DNA reads TGTGCCTCCCGGGAGTATGGCTACACCTTC. As protein: CASREYGYTF.

This chain connects TRBV19 to TRBJ1-3, with D possibly TRBD1 on 6 matching bases. Germline CDR1 LNHDA, CDR2 SQIVND (reference sequence). V lost 5 bases, J lost 1 base, and 12 bases lay in between. The CDR3 runs 15 residues. DNA for the CDR3: TGTGCCAGTAGTCCAGGACAGTCATCTGGAAACACCATATATTTT. It specifies CASSPGQSSGNTIYF.

The V gene is TRBV5-1, the J gene TRBJ2-7; TRBD2 might be the D (6 bases). The CDR3 spans 13 residues. V lost 1 base and J 5 bases, leaving 10 bases between the germline ends. In germline, CDR1 is SGHRS, CDR2 YFSETQ. The CDR3 sequence is CASSLYGEDEQYF. CDR3 nucleotide sequence: TGCGCCAGCAGCTTGTATGGGGAGGACGAGCAGTACTTC.

V gene TRBV6-1 combines with J gene TRBJ1-3; tentatively, D is TRBD1 (6 bases). The V gene's germline CDR1 is MNHNS and CDR2 SASEGT. Trimming pared 6 bases from V and 4 bases from J, leaving 10 bases between. The CDR3 contains 13 residues. The CDR3 region is CASSRRGGNTIYF. The DNA for the CDR3 is TGTGCCAGCAGCCGCAGGGGCGGAAACACCATATATTTT.